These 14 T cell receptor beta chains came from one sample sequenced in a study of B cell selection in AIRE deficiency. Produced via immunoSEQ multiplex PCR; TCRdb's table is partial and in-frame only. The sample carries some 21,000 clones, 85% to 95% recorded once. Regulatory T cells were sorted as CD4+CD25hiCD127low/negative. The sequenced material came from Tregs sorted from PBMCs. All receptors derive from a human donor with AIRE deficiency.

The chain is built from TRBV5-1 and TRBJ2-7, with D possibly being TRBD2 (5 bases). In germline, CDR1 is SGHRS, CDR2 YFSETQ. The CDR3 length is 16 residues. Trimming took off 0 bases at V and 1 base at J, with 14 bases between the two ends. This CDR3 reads CASSLDVGVASYEQYF. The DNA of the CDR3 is TGCGCCAGCAGCTTGGATGTGGGAGTGGCTTCCTACGAGCAGTACTTC.

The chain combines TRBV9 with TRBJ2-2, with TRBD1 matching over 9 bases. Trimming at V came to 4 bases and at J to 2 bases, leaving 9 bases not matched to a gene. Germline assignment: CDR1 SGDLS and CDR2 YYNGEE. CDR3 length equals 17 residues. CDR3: CASSLGQGIANTGELFF. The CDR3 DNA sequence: TGTGCCAGCAGCCTTGGACAGGGGATCGCTAACACCGGGGAGCTGTTTTTT.

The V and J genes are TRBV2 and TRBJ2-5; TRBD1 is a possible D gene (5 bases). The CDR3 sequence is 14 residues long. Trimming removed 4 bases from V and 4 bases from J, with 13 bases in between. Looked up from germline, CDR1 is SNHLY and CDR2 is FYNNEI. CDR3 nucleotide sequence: TGTGCCAGCAGTGTCGCAGGGTGGGGAGAGACCCAGTACTTC. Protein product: CASSVAGWGETQYF.

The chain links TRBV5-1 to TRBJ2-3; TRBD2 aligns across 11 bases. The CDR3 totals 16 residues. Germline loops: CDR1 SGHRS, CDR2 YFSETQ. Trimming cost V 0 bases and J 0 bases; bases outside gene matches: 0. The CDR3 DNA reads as TGCGCCAGCAGCTTGGGACTAGCGGGGAGCACAGATACGCAGTATTTT. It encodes CASSLGLAGSTDTQYF.

CDR3 in amino acids: CASRSRDSFQYGYTF. DNA of the CDR3: TGTGCCAGCAGGTCCAGGGACAGTTTCCAGTATGGCTACACCTTC. The chain is built from TRBV5-5 and TRBJ1-2; 7 nucleotides agree with TRBD1. The CDR3 is 15 residues long. The germline V gene has CDR1 SGHKS and CDR2 YYEKEE (reference sequence). V gave up 5 bases and J gave up 5 bases; unmatched junction bases: 12.

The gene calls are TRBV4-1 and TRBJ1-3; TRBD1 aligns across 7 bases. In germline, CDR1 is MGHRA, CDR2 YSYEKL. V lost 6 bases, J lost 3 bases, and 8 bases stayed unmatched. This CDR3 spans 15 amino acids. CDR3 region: CASSLLRDSGNTIYF. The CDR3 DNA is TGCGCCAGCAGTCTTCTCAGGGACAGTGGAAACACCATATATTTT.

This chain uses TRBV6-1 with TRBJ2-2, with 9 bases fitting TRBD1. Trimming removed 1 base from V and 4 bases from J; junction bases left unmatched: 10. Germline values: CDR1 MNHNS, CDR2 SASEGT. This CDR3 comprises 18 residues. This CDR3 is CASSEGGGGQGVTGELFF. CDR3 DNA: TGTGCCAGCAGTGAAGGGGGCGGGGGACAGGGAGTCACCGGGGAGCTGTTTTTT.

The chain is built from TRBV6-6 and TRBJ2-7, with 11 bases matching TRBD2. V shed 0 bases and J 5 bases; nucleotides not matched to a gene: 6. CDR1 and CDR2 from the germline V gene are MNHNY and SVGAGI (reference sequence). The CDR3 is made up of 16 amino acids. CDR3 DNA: TGTGCCAGCAGTTACTCTCGACTAGCGGGATTCCACGAGCAGTACTTC. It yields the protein CASSYSRLAGFHEQYF.

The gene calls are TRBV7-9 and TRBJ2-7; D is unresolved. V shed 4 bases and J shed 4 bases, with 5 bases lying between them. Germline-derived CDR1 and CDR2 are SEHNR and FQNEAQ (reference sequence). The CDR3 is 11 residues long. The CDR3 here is CASSSYYEQYF. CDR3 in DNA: TGTGCCAGCAGCTCATATTACGAGCAGTACTTC.

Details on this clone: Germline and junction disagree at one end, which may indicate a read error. This CDR3 reads CASSPTGTYGYTF. The CDR3 coding sequence is TGCGCCAGCAGCCCTACAGGGACCTATGGCTACACCTTC. The rearrangement links TRBV5-4 to TRBJ1-2, with D tentatively TRBD1 (6 bases). The CDR3 sequence is 13 residues long. Per germline, CDR1 SGHNT and CDR2 YYREEE (reference sequence). Combining the CDR3 with reference TRBV5-4 and TRBJ1-2 gives the whole variable domain ETGVTQSPTHLIKTRGQQVTLRCSSQSGHNTVSWYQQALGQGPQFIFQYYREEENGRGNFPPRFSGLQFPNYSSELNVNALELDDSALYLCASSPTGTYGYTFGSGTRLTVV.

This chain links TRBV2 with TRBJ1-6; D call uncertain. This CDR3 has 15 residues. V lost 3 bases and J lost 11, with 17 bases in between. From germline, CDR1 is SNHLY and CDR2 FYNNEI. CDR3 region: CASSEVRRPDPPLHF. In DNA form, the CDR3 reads TGTGCCAGCAGTGAGGTGCGGCGGCCGGATCCACCCCTCCACTTT.

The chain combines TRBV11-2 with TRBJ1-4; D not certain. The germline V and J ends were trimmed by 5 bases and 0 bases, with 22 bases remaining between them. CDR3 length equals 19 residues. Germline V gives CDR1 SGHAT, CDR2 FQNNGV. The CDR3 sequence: CASSRKVYGVDATNEKLFF. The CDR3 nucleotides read TGTGCCAGCAGCCGGAAGGTATACGGAGTCGATGCAACTAATGAAAAACTGTTTTTT.

CDR3 bases: TGTGCCAGCAGCTTGGAGGAGGGGGAAGGAGCTTTCTTT. Its protein is CASSLEEGEGAFF. V gene TRBV5-8 combines with J gene TRBJ1-1, with a possible D match to TRBD1 (6 bases). The CDR3 length is 13 residues. V was clipped by 0 bases and J by 10 bases, with 13 bases between them. From germline, CDR1 is SGHTS and CDR2 YDEGEE.

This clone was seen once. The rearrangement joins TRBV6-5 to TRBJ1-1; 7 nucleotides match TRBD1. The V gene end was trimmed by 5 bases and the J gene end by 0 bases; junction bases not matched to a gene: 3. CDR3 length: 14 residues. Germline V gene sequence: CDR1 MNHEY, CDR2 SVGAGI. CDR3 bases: TGTGCCAGCAGTCGGACAGGTGTGAACACTGAAGCTTTCTTT. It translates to CASSRTGVNTEAFF.